This T cell receptor (beta chain) derives from a study of T cell repertoires in cytomegalovirus infection. Study in general: CMV infection plus the matching HLA type was flagged by public TCR beta signatures. Study observations and caveats: Carriers of CMV and the relevant HLA type were discriminated by public TCR beta frequency. Dominating the ex vivo response were HLA-C-restricted CMV-specific TCR beta clonotypes.

The CDR3 extends over 13 amino acids. V shed 5 bases, J shed 3 bases, and the junction held 3 bases outside the gene matches. Germline lookup yields CDR1 MNHEY and CDR2 SVGEGT. In the case of this clonotype: The antigen remains undetermined.

TCRdb processed the reads anew with MiXCR; each CDR3 protein has one entry. The table lists roughly 230,000 distinct CDR3 sequences, 15% to 20% of them singletons. The V and J genes are TRBV6-2 or TRBV6-3 and TRBJ2-5, with 7 bases matching TRBD1. Sequencing was done on a sample of CD8+ T cells from PBMCs. This clonotype was obtained from a human donor in good health (CMV status not recorded). Some clones in this sample may be carry-over from other donors' samples. The CDR3 protein is CASSHGTEETQYF. The CDR3 bases are TGTGCCAGCAGTCACGGGACAGAAGAGACCCAGTACTTC.